This passage covers 8 T cell receptor beta chains from one sample sequenced in a study of control samples from healthy donors and cancer patients. Sequenced by immunoSEQ multiplex PCR; TCRdb stores in-frame clones only, minus some. The sample comprises tens of thousands of clones, roughly three quarters of which are singletons, and about 15% rests with the top ten. The specimen sequenced was formalin-fixed, paraffin-embedded tissue. These receptor sequences come from a male donor with melanoma.

The table lists this clone with many counts. The chain is built from TRBV28 and TRBJ2-3, with D hard to call. The germline V and J ends were trimmed by 1 base and 4 bases, with 6 bases remaining between them. In germline, CDR1 is MDHEN, CDR2 SYDVKM. This CDR3 comprises 13 residues. The CDR3 loop reads CASSLSGSDTQYF. CDR3 DNA: TGTGCCAGCAGTTTATCCGGGTCAGATACGCAGTATTTT.

The rearrangement links TRBV5-1 to TRBJ1-2; 9 nucleotides line up with TRBD1. V was pared by 6 bases and J by 8 bases, with 8 bases of the junction left unmatched. The CDR3 contains 13 residues. Germline loops: CDR1 SGHRS, CDR2 YFSETQ. CDR3 DNA sequence: TGCGCCAGCACCCTGACAGGGGGGCAGGGCTACACCTTC. It codes for CASTLTGGQGYTF.

The CDR3 loop reads CSVEGDTGTDTQYF. The CDR3 bases are TGCAGCGTCGAGGGGGACACTGGCACAGATACGCAGTATTTT. The chain links TRBV29-1 to TRBJ2-3; tentative D call: TRBD1 (6 bases). The CDR3 is made up of 14 amino acids. V was cut by 6 bases and J by 1 base, with 14 bases left in between. Germline V CDR1 and CDR2: SQVTM, ANQGSEA.

The V call is TRBV5-1, the J call TRBJ2-7; D is unclear. Trimming cost V 0 bases and J 0 bases, with 7 bases left between them. This CDR3 is built from 14 residues. Germline V lookup: CDR1 SGHRS, CDR2 YFSETQ. CDR3 coding DNA: TGCGCCAGCAGCTTGGCAGTGAGCTCCTACGAGCAGTACTTC. It translates to CASSLAVSSYEQYF.

Details on this clone: An end of the junction does not agree with germline; a read error may underlie this. Additional DNA sequences in this sample encode the identical CDR3. The chain employs TRBV14 and TRBJ2-7; possibly TRBD1 or TRBD2 for D (5 bases each). The CDR3 is made up of 14 amino acids. Germline V gene data show CDR1 as SGHDN and CDR2 as FVKESK. The CDR3 protein is CASSRTGRTYEQYF. The CDR3 coding sequence is TGTGCCAGCAGCCGAACGGGACGGACCTATGAGCAGTATTTC.

V gene TRBV9 combines with J gene TRBJ2-7, with a tentative D call TRBD1 (6 bases). Trimming took 4 bases from V and 2 from J, leaving 16 bases between them. The V gene's germline CDR1 is SGDLS and CDR2 YYNGEE. The CDR3 is made up of 15 amino acids. The CDR3 nucleotides read TGTGCCAGCAGCCCCAGGGGTGGGAGTACCTACGAGCAGTACTTC. Its translation is CASSPRGGSTYEQYF.

The chain is built from TRBV9 and TRBJ2-5; 9 bases map to TRBD1. Germline V CDR1 and CDR2: SGDLS, YYNGEE. V shed 3 bases and J 2 bases; nucleotides not matched to a gene: 2. This CDR3 is 14 amino acids long. Here the CDR3 reads CASSADRGQETQYF. The CDR3 nucleotides read TGTGCCAGCAGCGCGGACAGGGGTCAAGAGACCCAGTACTTC.

This sequence joins TRBV9 and TRBJ2-5, with D maybe TRBD1 (6 bases). V lost 0 bases and J 2 bases, leaving 14 bases between the germline ends. Germline V gene data show CDR1 as SGDLS and CDR2 as YYNGEE. The CDR3 sequence is 16 residues long. Here the CDR3 reads CASSVAGADIQETQYF. The CDR3 DNA follows: TGTGCCAGCAGCGTAGCAGGGGCAGACATACAAGAGACCCAGTACTTC.